These 5 T cell receptor beta chains were all obtained from the same sample, sequenced in a study of neurological immune-mediated disorders. TCRdb re-called the 5' RACE reads through MiXCR, storing one row per CDR3 protein. The sample carries under 70,000 distinct CDR3 sequences, roughly 3.5% recorded once. Source material: PBMCs. These receptors came from a woman aged 55-75 years with multiple sclerosis.

This clonotype has ten or more counts. The chain employs TRBV28 and TRBJ2-5; D ambiguous. CDR1 is MDHEN and CDR2 is SYDVKM in the germline V gene. The CDR3 totals 13 residues. Trimming stripped 2 bases from V and 6 bases from J, with 10 bases between. DNA for the CDR3: TGTGCCAGCAGTTTAGGGAAGGGTCAGACCCAGTACTTC. It is translated as CASSLGKGQTQYF.

Turning to this clonotype: A single base separates this from a much larger clone, so it may be a read error. The gene calls are TRBV29-1 and TRBJ1-2; D gene ambiguous. The CDR3 consists of 13 residues. The ends were cut back, 1 base at V and 4 bases at J, with 10 bases in the middle. The germline CDR1 and CDR2 sequences are SQVTM and ANQGSEA. CDR3 DNA: TGCAGCGTTGAAGGAAAGGAGGGCTATGGCTACACCTTC. Amino acid sequence: CSVEGKEGYGYTF. The entire variable domain, with the rest obtained from reference TRBV29-1 and TRBJ1-2, is as follows: SAVISQKPSRDICQRGTSLTIQCQVDSQVTMMFWYRQQPGQSLTLIATANQGSEATYESGFVIDKFPISRPNLTFSTLTVSNMSPEDSSIYLCSVEGKEGYGYTFGSGTRLTVV.

This clonotype was recorded many times. This chain links TRBV29-1 with TRBJ1-1; D gene uncertain. Trimming shortened V by 7 bases and J by 0 bases, and 9 bases separated the two germline ends. Germline CDR1 SQVTM, CDR2 ANQGSEA. The CDR3 sequence is 12 residues long. CDR3 bases: TGCAGCGCCGAGGAGGTGAACACTGAAGCTTTCTTT. Residues: CSAEEVNTEAFF.

This clonotype was counted many times. This chain joins TRBV20-1 and TRBJ2-1, with a weak D call TRBD2 (7 bases). Trimming took 5 bases from V and 0 from J, leaving 14 bases between them. Germline CDR1 DFQATT, CDR2 SNEGSKA (reference sequence). The CDR3 runs 15 residues. CDR3 sequence: CSALRAGHSYNEQFF. CDR3 coding DNA: TGCAGTGCTCTAAGAGCGGGACACTCCTACAATGAGCAGTTCTTC.

This clonotype came up many times. The V and J genes are TRBV20-1 and TRBJ2-7; possibly TRBD2 for D (5 bases). V dropped 6 bases and J dropped 3 bases, with 18 bases sitting between them. Germline lookup yields CDR1 DFQATT and CDR2 SNEGSKA (reference sequence). The CDR3 covers 14 residues. The CDR3 protein is CSARRGLGFYEQYF. The CDR3 DNA is TGCAGTGCCAGAAGAGGGCTAGGATTCTACGAGCAGTACTTC.